The rows below give T cell receptor beta chains drawn from one sample of a study of tumor-infiltrating lymphocytes in primary liver carcinoma. Each CDR3 protein is one row after TCRdb ran MiXCR on the multiplex PCR reads. The top ten clones hold around 9.5% of a sample with roughly 91,000 distinct CDR3 sequences, 55% to 70% of them seen once. Sequenced input: liver tumor tissue from sampling region 5. The source is a woman aged 55-70 years with primary liver carcinoma and hepatitis B virus infection. CDR3s leave out the opening cysteine and the closing phenylalanine or tryptophan.

TRBV28	TRBJ1-1	VSRSVVWTEAF
TRBV10-3	TRBJ2-3	AIRESGTGLTTNTQY
TRBV18	TRBJ2-3	ASSCGNTDTQY
TRBV10-3	TRBJ1-2	AISENRGGGYGYT
TRBV4-2	TRBJ2-6	ASSQDRGRLSFPGANVLT
TRBV11-3	TRBJ2-3	SSNLDSKGNADTQY
TRBV11-2	TRBJ2-3	ASSLGRVYCTDTQY
TRBV11-1	TRBJ2-7	ASSLPENYEQY
TRBV11-2	TRBJ2-7	VSGHRDSPYEQY
TRBV20-1	TRBJ1-6	SARFNSPLH
TRBV5-1	TRBJ2-7	ASSSGDNLGYEQY
TRBV11-2	TRBJ2-7	ASGLGTGHFEQY
TRBV7-9	TRBJ1-1	ASSLSSGTTEAS
TRBV12-3/TRBV12-4	TRBJ2-7	ASSLAWGAGAYEQY
TRBV28	TRBJ1-2	ASTKFWGYT
TRBV6-4	TRBJ2-7	ASIDSPGGYEQY
TRBV10-2	TRBJ2-7	ASGEQGLDEQY
TRBV6-6	TRBJ1-2	ASSYPDRNYGYT
TRBV29-1	TRBJ2-2	SVTGHSGGELI
TRBV29-1	TRBJ1-1	SVPFGTGASIVNTEAF
TRBV11-3	TRBJ2-7	ASSLGASGRREQY
TRBV29-1	TRBJ2-1	SVPTRRVQL
TRBV11-2	TRBJ2-3	GSSLDRADTQY
TRBV29-1	TRBJ1-4	SVRIGTGEEKLF
TRBV6-1	TRBJ2-2	ASSESTRITNTGELF
TRBV29-1	TRBJ2-3	SSLTSGTDTQY
TRBV11-2	TRBJ2-7	ASSLDWTAGNRQY
TRBV11-3	TRBJ2-3	VSSRAAGQGASDTQY